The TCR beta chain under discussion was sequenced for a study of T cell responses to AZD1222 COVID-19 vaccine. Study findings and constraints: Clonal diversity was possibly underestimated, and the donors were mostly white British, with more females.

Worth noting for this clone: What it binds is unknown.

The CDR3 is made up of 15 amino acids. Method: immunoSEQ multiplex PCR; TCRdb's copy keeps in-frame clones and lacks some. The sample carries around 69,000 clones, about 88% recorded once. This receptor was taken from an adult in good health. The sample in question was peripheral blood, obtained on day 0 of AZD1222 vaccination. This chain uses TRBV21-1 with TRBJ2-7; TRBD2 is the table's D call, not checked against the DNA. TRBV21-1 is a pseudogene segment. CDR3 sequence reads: CASSTLTSGVHEQYF. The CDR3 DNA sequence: TGTGCCAGCAGCACCCTGACTAGCGGGGTTCACGAGCAGTACTTC.